These 8 T cell receptor beta chains came from one sample sequenced in a study of blood T cell repertoires in COVID-19. Libraries were prepared by immunoSEQ multiplex PCR; TCRdb keeps only in-frame clonotypes and omits some of them. The table shows about 100,000 clones, with about 90% occurring only once. The sequenced sample was peripheral blood. These receptors were obtained from a human donor in a cohort sampled during active COVID-19.

About this clone: Distinct nucleotide sequences in the sample also encode this CDR3. This chain connects TRBV6-1 to TRBJ1-1; 7 positions agree with TRBD1. Germline values: CDR1 MNHNS, CDR2 SASEGT. This CDR3 spans 14 amino acids. V lost 1 base and J lost 4; bases outside the gene matches: 3. CDR3 region: CASSEEGAGTEAFF. The CDR3 DNA sequence: TGTGCCAGCAGTGAAGAGGGGGCAGGCACTGAAGCTTTCTTT.

This clone was recorded only once. The rearrangement joins TRBV7-9 to TRBJ1-1; 7 nucleotides agree with TRBD1. V lost 3 bases to trimming and J lost 2 bases; unmatched junction nucleotides: 6. The CDR3 extends over 15 amino acids. Looked up from germline, CDR1 is SEHNR and CDR2 is FQNEAQ (reference sequence). CDR3 sequence (DNA): TGTGCCAGCAGCTTCCCTCCAGGGGGTAACACTGAAGCTTTCTTT. This translates into CASSFPPGGNTEAFF.

The chain uses TRBV6-5 and TRBJ1-1; D remains unclear. V was pared by 5 bases and J by 6 bases, with 7 bases between. This CDR3 is 11 amino acids long. Germline V gene sequence: CDR1 MNHEY, CDR2 SVGAGI. The CDR3 loop reads CASSSSSEAFF. Written as DNA, the CDR3 is TGTGCCAGCAGTAGTAGTTCTGAAGCTTTCTTT.

This chain joins TRBV3-1 (or the pseudogene TRBV3-2) and TRBJ1-2, with 7 positions matching TRBD1. The CDR3 consists of 13 residues. The germline CDR1 and CDR2 sequences are LGHDT and YNNKEL (reference sequence). V dropped 5 bases and J dropped 7; count of bases not matched to a gene: 7. The DNA of the CDR3 is TGTGCCAGCAGCGAAGGGGGCTGGGCTGGCTACACCTTC. Translation gives CASSEGGWAGYTF.

CDR3 protein: CASSWAGATDTQYF. The CDR3 bases are TGTGCCAGCTCTTGGGCGGGAGCCACAGATACGCAGTATTTT. The chain employs TRBV18 and TRBJ2-3, with 7 bases matching TRBD2. The germline CDR1 and CDR2 sequences are KGHSH and LQKENI. V was pared by 6 bases and J by 2 bases, with 5 bases of the junction left unmatched. The CDR3 sequence is 14 residues long.

The chain employs TRBV28 and TRBJ2-7; TRBD1 might be the D (5 bases). CDR1 and CDR2 (germline): MDHEN, SYDVKM. CDR3 length equals 16 residues. V dropped 1 base and J dropped 1 base, with 14 bases sitting between them. CDR3: CASSLLGASESYEQYF. The CDR3 DNA sequence: TGTGCCAGCAGTTTATTAGGGGCGTCGGAGTCCTACGAGCAGTACTTC.

The V gene is TRBV28, the J gene TRBJ1-1, with 8 bases fitting TRBD1. CDR1 is MDHEN and CDR2 is SYDVKM in the germline V gene. The CDR3 length is 16 residues. The V gene end was trimmed by 4 bases and the J gene end by 1 base; junction bases not matched to a gene: 8. CDR3 coding DNA: TGTGCCAGCAGTTCCAACGGACAGGGAAAGAACACTGAAGCTTTCTTT. As protein: CASSSNGQGKNTEAFF.

This chain links TRBV9 with TRBJ2-5; 15 bases agree with TRBD2. This CDR3 is built from 16 residues. CDR1 is SGDLS, CDR2 YYNGEE, per germline. J was trimmed by 5 bases and V by 4 bases; bases with no gene match: 6. CDR3 in DNA: TGTGCCAGCAGCTGGCGGACTAGCGGGGGGGTGGAGACCCAGTACTTC. Protein sequence: CASSWRTSGGVETQYF.